The 27 T cell receptor beta chains below were found in one sample sequenced in a study of tumor-infiltrating lymphocytes in localized non-small cell lung cancer. Profiling relied on immunoSEQ multiplex PCR, and the TCRdb table lists in-frame clones only, not all of them. The table records some 22,000 clones, around 80% of them present only once. Sequencing was performed on lung tumor tissue. Receptors originate from a human donor with non-small cell lung cancer.

The J gene is TRBJ1-2, the V gene TRBV2, with a tentative D call TRBD1 (5 bases). The CDR3 runs 16 residues. Germline V gene lookup returns CDR1 SNHLY and CDR2 FYNNEI. Trimming stripped 2 bases from V and 4 bases from J, with 17 bases between. DNA for the CDR3: TGTGCCAGCAGTGAACAGGGTGCGGGATTAGGCTATGGCTACACCTTC. Its translation is CASSEQGAGLGYGYTF.

This rearrangement joins TRBV27 to TRBJ1-5; D perhaps matches TRBD1 (6 bases). In germline, CDR1 is MNHEY, CDR2 SMNVEV (reference sequence). V dropped 8 bases and J dropped 6 bases, with 20 bases sitting between them. This CDR3 contains 15 residues. CDR3 sequence: CASAAGTGLGQPQHF. DNA for the CDR3: TGTGCCAGCGCGGCAGGTACAGGGTTGGGTCAGCCCCAGCATTTT.

Only one count was recorded for this clone. This chain joins TRBV20-1 and TRBJ2-5; D is unclear. The V end lost 2 bases, the J end lost 0 bases, and 1 base lay between the germline ends. The CDR3 consists of 11 residues. The germline gives CDR1 DFQATT, CDR2 SNEGSKA (reference sequence). In DNA, the CDR3 is TGCAGTGCTAGAAACCAAGAGACCCAGTACTTC. As protein: CSARNQETQYF.

The chain links TRBV7-2 to TRBJ1-1; unclear D gene. Trimming took 0 bases from V and 0 from J, leaving 5 bases between them. CDR1 and CDR2 from the germline V gene are SGHTA and FQGNSA. This CDR3 has 14 amino acids. The CDR3 DNA reads as TGTGCCAGCAGCTTAGCTCGGTTGAACACTGAAGCTTTCTTT. Its protein is CASSLARLNTEAFF.

V usage is TRBV4-1 and J usage is TRBJ2-2, with TRBD2 identical over 8 bases. The germline gives CDR1 MGHRA, CDR2 YSYEKL. With 0 bases clipped from V and 5 bases from J, the junction kept 8 bases outside the gene matches. The length of the CDR3 is 17 residues. In nucleotides, the CDR3 is TGCGCCAGCAGCCAAGATAGCCGGGAGGGCCTGACCGGGGAGCTGTTTTTT. It translates to CASSQDSREGLTGELFF.

This rearrangement joins TRBV4-1 to TRBJ2-7; maybe TRBD2 (5 bases). V shed 1 base and J shed 4 bases, with 14 bases lying between them. Per the germline V gene, CDR1 is MGHRA and CDR2 is YSYEKL. This CDR3 has 15 amino acids. In DNA form, the CDR3 reads TGCGCCAGCAGCCAAGGGGAGAGTCTACCTTACGAGCAGTACTTC. This encodes CASSQGESLPYEQYF.

The chain links TRBV6-1 to TRBJ1-5; D is uncertain. V lost 0 bases to trimming and J lost 0 bases, with 6 bases between them. The CDR3 spans 15 residues. The germline gives CDR1 MNHNS, CDR2 SASEGT. The CDR3 here is CASSEAQFSNQPQHF. Written as DNA, the CDR3 is TGTGCCAGCAGTGAAGCCCAGTTTAGCAATCAGCCCCAGCATTTT.

The V gene is TRBV29-1, the J gene TRBJ2-5; D call uncertain. Germline CDR1 reads SQVTM; CDR2 reads ANQGSEA. CDR3 length: 12 residues. Trimming cost V 0 bases and J 2 bases, with 4 bases left between them. CDR3 in amino acids: CSVEEQQETQYF. The CDR3 bases are TGCAGCGTTGAAGAACAGCAAGAGACCCAGTACTTC.

The V gene is TRBV28, the J gene TRBJ2-7; possibly TRBD1 or TRBD2 for D (5 bases each). Germline V CDR1 and CDR2: MDHEN, SYDVKM. The CDR3 consists of 15 residues. Trimming pared 5 bases from V and 2 bases from J, leaving 16 bases between. Here the CDR3 reads CASSHTGTGAYEQYF. DNA for the CDR3: TGTGCCAGCAGTCATACCGGGACGGGCGCCTACGAGCAGTACTTC.

V and J are TRBV27 and TRBJ1-1; D perhaps matches TRBD1 (6 bases). Deletions cut 2 bases from V and 3 bases from J, with 13 bases between. The germline CDR1 and CDR2 sequences are MNHEY and SMNVEV (reference sequence). The CDR3 covers 15 residues. The CDR3 region is CASSLRLGGDTEAFF. Here the CDR3 DNA reads TGTGCCAGCAGTTTAAGGCTAGGGGGGGACACTGAAGCTTTCTTT.

This clone was detected a few times. V and J are TRBV30 and TRBJ2-2; 11 bases agree with TRBD2. J was trimmed by 2 bases and V by 8 bases; bases with no gene match: 13. Germline V gene data show CDR1 as GTSNPN and CDR2 as SVGIG (reference sequence). This CDR3 is built from 17 residues. The CDR3 loop is CAGAPLLAGDNTGELFF. Written as DNA, the CDR3 is TGTGCCGGGGCCCCCCTACTAGCGGGAGACAACACCGGGGAGCTGTTTTTT.

The chain joins TRBV5-1 to TRBJ1-4; no firm D call. Trimming took 4 bases from V and 6 from J, leaving 16 bases between them. Germline V gene sequence: CDR1 SGHRS, CDR2 YFSETQ. The CDR3 has 15 residues. The CDR3 spells CASSLLSPTDEKLFF. The CDR3 DNA reads as TGCGCCAGCAGCCTTCTTTCCCCGACCGATGAAAAACTGTTTTTT.

Only one count was recorded for this clone. The chain is built from TRBV6-1 and TRBJ2-4, with TRBD2 matching over 10 bases. The CDR3 totals 16 residues. Germline V gives CDR1 MNHNS, CDR2 SASEGT. Trimming at V came to 1 base and at J to 4 bases, leaving 4 bases not matched to a gene. The CDR3 reads CASSEVEAGGKNIQYF. Here the CDR3 DNA reads TGTGCCAGCAGTGAAGTGGAAGCGGGAGGGAAAAACATTCAGTACTTC.

The rearrangement joins TRBV2 to TRBJ2-1; D perhaps matches TRBD1 (6 bases). The CDR3 sequence is 15 residues long. Trimming removed 3 bases from V and 0 bases from J, with 9 bases in between. Germline CDR1 is SNHLY and CDR2 is FYNNEI. CDR3 coding DNA: TGTGCCAGCAGTGATAGACAGGCCTCCTACAATGAGCAGTTCTTC. Translation gives CASSDRQASYNEQFF.

The CDR3 sequence: CASSEPGRSSYEQYF. Written as DNA, the CDR3 is TGCGCCAGCAGTGAACCGGGACGGAGCTCCTACGAGCAGTACTTC. V and J are TRBV10-2 and TRBJ2-7; D tentatively reads TRBD1 or TRBD2 (5 bases each). Per the germline V gene, CDR1 is WSHSY and CDR2 is SAAADI. This CDR3 contains 15 residues. Trimming pared 3 bases from V and 0 bases from J, leaving 12 bases between.

This chain links TRBV5-1 with TRBJ1-2, with D hard to call. The V gene's germline CDR1 is SGHRS and CDR2 YFSETQ. The CDR3 totals 14 residues. V gave up 0 bases and J gave up 2 bases, with 8 bases separating them. The CDR3 is CASSLDAFNYGYTF. CDR3 sequence (DNA): TGCGCCAGCAGCTTGGACGCCTTCAACTATGGCTACACCTTC.

V is TRBV9 and J is TRBJ2-1; 11 nucleotides agree with TRBD2. CDR3 length: 16 amino acids. Germline V gives CDR1 SGDLS, CDR2 YYNGEE. After removal of 3 bases from V and 1 base from J, the junction contained 3 bases not matched to a gene. The CDR3 protein is CASSATSGSSYNEQFF. The CDR3 nucleotides are TGTGCCAGCAGCGCAACTAGCGGGAGTTCCTACAATGAGCAGTTCTTC.

The V gene is TRBV10-3, the J gene TRBJ2-7; D is possibly TRBD1 (5 bases). This CDR3 spans 16 amino acids. V lost 0 bases and J lost 1, with 13 bases in between. Germline CDR1 reads ENHRY; CDR2 reads SYGVKD. The CDR3 spells CAISESGRVTSYEQYF. The CDR3 region has the DNA TGTGCCATCAGTGAGTCTGGCAGGGTAACATCCTACGAGCAGTACTTC.

The chain is built from TRBV29-1 and TRBJ2-2; D is unresolved. The CDR3 contains 12 residues. V lost 6 bases to trimming and J lost 5 bases, with 10 bases between them. Germline V gene data show CDR1 as SQVTM and CDR2 as ANQGSEA. The CDR3 DNA reads as TGCAGCGTCGGGCGGCAGACCGGGGAGCTGTTTTTT. It encodes CSVGRQTGELFF.

A remark on this clone: Other nucleotide sequences in the sample specify the same CDR3. V gene TRBV7-2 combines with J gene TRBJ2-7; a weak D match, TRBD1 (6 bases). The germline gives CDR1 SGHTA, CDR2 FQGNSA. The CDR3 covers 13 residues. V lost 5 bases and J 2 bases, leaving 10 bases between the germline ends. In nucleotides, the CDR3 is TGTGCCAGCAGCCCGACAGGACCCTACGAGCAGTACTTC. As protein: CASSPTGPYEQYF.

The genes are TRBV7-2 and TRBJ2-5, with 7 nucleotides matching TRBD1. V lost 5 bases, J lost 5 bases, and 2 bases stayed unmatched. From germline, CDR1 is SGHTA and CDR2 FQGNSA. The CDR3 runs 12 residues. The CDR3 DNA sequence: TGTGCCAGCAGCACGACAGGGGAGACCCAGTACTTC. This gives the protein CASSTTGETQYF.

This chain links TRBV29-1 with TRBJ2-3, with a possible D match to TRBD1 (5 bases). The V end was cut by 6 bases, the J end by 2 bases, with 15 bases between. CDR3 length: 14 amino acids. Germline CDR1 and CDR2: SQVTM and ANQGSEA. CDR3 loop: CSVGHRGYTDTQYF. CDR3 nucleotides: TGCAGCGTCGGCCATAGGGGCTACACAGATACGCAGTATTTT.

The V gene is TRBV5-1, the J gene TRBJ1-4, with 8 positions matching TRBD1. The CDR3 has 15 residues. The germline CDR1 and CDR2 sequences are SGHRS and YFSETQ. J was trimmed by 3 bases and V by 2 bases; bases with no gene match: 3. The CDR3 here is CASSFETGANEKLFF. The DNA for the CDR3 is TGCGCCAGCAGCTTCGAGACAGGGGCTAATGAAAAACTGTTTTTT.

This clone was recorded only once. This chain joins TRBV5-4 and TRBJ2-2; D could derive from TRBD1 or TRBD2 (5 bases each). V lost 1 base, J lost 3 bases, and 13 bases lay in between. The CDR3 totals 16 residues. Germline V gives CDR1 SGHNT, CDR2 YYREEE (reference sequence). Here the CDR3 reads CASSLMGRSDTGELFF. In nucleotides, the CDR3 is TGTGCCAGCAGCTTGATGGGACGATCGGACACCGGGGAGCTGTTTTTT.

This chain connects TRBV5-1 to TRBJ1-5, with a weak D call TRBD1 (6 bases). Germline V gene sequence: CDR1 SGHRS, CDR2 YFSETQ. The CDR3 totals 14 residues. V dropped 5 bases and J dropped 6 bases, with 15 bases sitting between them. CDR3 sequence reads: CASSQWGPGQPQHF. In DNA form, the CDR3 reads TGCGCCAGCAGTCAATGGGGGCCTGGTCAGCCCCAGCATTTT.

The rearrangement links TRBV7-7 to TRBJ2-5, with D uncertain. V lost 1 base and J lost 3, with 9 bases in between. Looked up from germline, CDR1 is SSHAT and CDR2 is FNYEAQ (reference sequence). CDR3 size: 14 residues. For the CDR3, the DNA is TGTGCCAGCAGCTTAGGATTAGCTGAAGAGACCCAGTACTTC. Its translation is CASSLGLAEETQYF.

For this clone: Germline is not matched at one junction end, which may reflect a read error. The chain joins TRBV9 to TRBJ2-2; perhaps TRBD1 as D (6 bases). This CDR3 region has 15 residues. Germline lookup yields CDR1 SGDLS and CDR2 YYNGEE. For the CDR3, the DNA is TGTGCCAGCAACGTACAGGGATCGAACACCGGGGAGCTGTTTTTT. Translating gives CASNVQGSNTGELFF.